These 3 T cell receptor beta chains originate from one sample sequenced in a study of long-term antiretroviral therapy in people with HIV. Runs used v3.0 of the immunoSEQ assay and were done at survey level. Clones were sequenced by immunoSEQ multiplex PCR, and TCRdb holds only the in-frame ones, with some missing. The table includes roughly 30,000 clones, around 93% detected once. The source was unsorted PBMCs, collected 5.3 years after starting antiretroviral therapy. These receptors all come from a man aged 45-60 years with HIV.

The chain links TRBV19 to TRBJ1-1; a possible D gene is TRBD1 (6 bases). The V end lost 5 bases, the J end lost 1 base, and 11 bases lay between the germline ends. Germline V gene data show CDR1 as LNHDA and CDR2 as SQIVND (reference sequence). The CDR3 consists of 14 residues. The CDR3 region has the DNA TGTGCCAGTAGTGCCGGACAGCAGAACACTGAAGCTTTCTTT. It codes for CASSAGQQNTEAFF.

The V gene is TRBV2, the J gene TRBJ1-2; 7 nucleotides match TRBD1. V lost 8 bases and J lost 4; bases outside the gene matches: 7. The CDR3 contains 13 residues. The germline V gene encodes CDR1 SNHLY and CDR2 FYNNEI. The CDR3 DNA follows: TGTGCCAGCCGTTCCGGGACAGTCTATGGCTACACCTTC. This encodes CASRSGTVYGYTF.

This clone was counted once. The chain recombines TRBV9 with TRBJ2-7; D is undetermined. V was trimmed by 0 bases and J by 2 bases, leaving 9 bases between them. The germline V gene has CDR1 SGDLS and CDR2 YYNGEE. This CDR3 has 14 residues. DNA of the CDR3: TGTGCCAGCAGCGTAGCGTCAGGAACCTACGAGCAGTACTTC. It translates to CASSVASGTYEQYF.